This TCR beta chain came from a study of T cell responses to AZD1222 COVID-19 vaccine. General study results and limits: The peak T cell response came first, and repertoires were sampled only after it.

Germline V gene sequence: CDR1 SGDLS, CDR2 YYNGEE. Trimming stripped 1 base from V and 7 bases from J, with 15 bases between. The CDR3 totals 14 residues. Profiled with immunoSEQ multiplex PCR; TCRdb holds only in-frame clones, not every one. The table lists 75,000 to 100,000 clones, nearly 90% of them singletons. In its sample, this clone was seen once. Its antigen is not known. The chain joins TRBV9 to TRBJ2-7, with no clear D. The TCR was taken from an adult in good health. The sample here was peripheral blood, taken on day 0 of AZD1222 vaccination. The CDR3 bases are TGTGCCAGCAGCGTATTGCCAGATATCCTGGAGCAGTACTTC. This gives the protein CASSVLPDILEQYF.